The 30 T cell receptor beta chains reported below all come from one sample, sequenced in a study of Graves' ophthalmopathy and Graves' hyperthyroidism. Beta-chain TCR CDR3 regions were amplified from RNA transcripts. The first round was an RT-PCR with HTBI primers, and the second round was a multiplex PCR. TCRdb fed the multiplex PCR reads into MiXCR, producing one record per CDR3 protein. The sample records approximately 1.2 million distinct CDR3 sequences, 35% to 40% being singletons. The source material was peripheral blood or thyroid tissue (not recorded which). The source is an adult man with Graves' hyperthyroidism.

In this sample, this clonotype turned up a few times. This may be a read error, as it is one base from a much larger clone. No conserved phenylalanine or tryptophan is present at the end of the CDR3, so a read error is the likely explanation. This chain connects TRBV10-3 to TRBJ1-6, with D uncertain. Trimming stripped 3 bases from V and 4 bases from J, with 7 bases between. From germline, CDR1 is ENHRY and CDR2 SYGVKD. The CDR3 totals 14 residues. The CDR3 sequence: CAISDIGYNSPLHL. As DNA, the CDR3 is TGTGCCATCAGTGATATTGGGTATAATTCACCCCTCCACCTT.

V gene TRBV7-9 combines with J gene TRBJ1-5; 10 nucleotides align to TRBD1. V lost 5 bases, J lost 11 bases, and 6 bases stayed unmatched. The CDR3 has 13 amino acids. Germline V gene data show CDR1 as SEHNR and CDR2 as FQNEAQ (reference sequence). In DNA, the CDR3 is TGTGCCAGCAGCCCCTCCGGGACAGGGGCCCAGCATTTT. Protein: CASSPSGTGAQHF.

The CDR3 nucleotides are TGTGCCAGCTCACCCTCGAGCCAAGGTGATTCACCCCTCCACTTT. Protein product: CASSPSSQGDSPLHF. The chain combines TRBV18 with TRBJ1-6; no reliable D call. This CDR3 is built from 15 residues. In germline, CDR1 is KGHSH, CDR2 LQKENI. Trimming removed 3 bases at V and 8 bases at J, with 14 bases between.

This clonotype has just a few counts. The rearrangement joins TRBV29-1 to TRBJ2-5, with D tentatively TRBD1 or TRBD2 (5 bases each). The CDR3 runs 12 residues. V was shortened by 7 bases and J by 5 bases, with 14 bases between the two germline ends. Germline values: CDR1 SQVTM, CDR2 ANQGSEA. The CDR3 reads CSAGDRRETQYF. CDR3 DNA: TGCAGCGCCGGGGACCGAAGGGAGACCCAGTACTTC.

The chain uses TRBV15 and TRBJ2-5; D possibly corresponds to TRBD1 (5 bases). CDR1 is LNHNV, CDR2 YYDKDF, per germline (reference sequence). Trimming took 3 bases from V and 5 from J, leaving 19 bases between them. The CDR3 has 16 amino acids. The CDR3 coding sequence is TGTGCCACCAGCAGTTACCCCTATGGGGCTGGGGAGACCCAGTACTTC. This sequence encodes CATSSYPYGAGETQYF. Combining the CDR3 with reference TRBV15 and TRBJ2-5 gives the whole variable domain DAMVIQNPRYQVTQFGKPVTLSCSQTLNHNVMYWYQQKSSQAPKLLFHYYDKDFNNEADTPDNFQSRRPNTSFCFLDIRSPGLGDTAMYLCATSSYPYGAGETQYFGPGTRLLVL.

Concerning this clonotype itself: The CDR3 carries no conserved terminal phenylalanine or tryptophan, so it likely arises from a read error. J is TRBJ2-7 and V is TRBV29-1; D not resolved. Per the germline V gene, CDR1 is SQVTM and CDR2 is ANQGSEA. Trimming pared 6 bases from V and 0 bases from J, leaving 9 bases between. The CDR3 is made up of 12 amino acids. CDR3 protein: CSVGPSSYEQYL. In DNA, the CDR3 is TGCAGCGTCGGGCCGAGCTCCTACGAGCAGTACCTC.

This clonotype was recorded at least ten times. The rearrangement links TRBV25-1 to TRBJ2-2; perhaps TRBD2 as D (6 bases). The germline V and J ends were trimmed by 6 bases and 7 bases, with 9 bases remaining between them. From germline, CDR1 is MGHDK and CDR2 SYGVNS. CDR3 length: 12 amino acids. CDR3 region: CASRGRIGELFF. In nucleotides, the CDR3 is TGTGCCAGCAGGGGGAGGATCGGGGAGCTGTTTTTT. The variable domain in full, completed from reference TRBV25-1 and TRBJ2-2, reads EADIYQTPRYLVIGTGKKITLECSQTMGHDKMYWYQQDPGMELHLIHYSYGVNSTEKGDLSSESTVSRIRTEHFPLTLESARPSHTSQYLCASRGRIGELFFGEGSRLTVL.

In its sample, this clonotype was seen once. The chain recombines TRBV29-1 with TRBJ2-7, with TRBD1 matching 7 bases. V was clipped by 8 bases and J by 0 bases; unmatched bases: 4. The germline gives CDR1 SQVTM, CDR2 ANQGSEA. The CDR3 contains 12 residues. The CDR3 nucleotides read TGCAGCCTGGGACAGAACTCCTACGAGCAGTACTTC. Its translation is CSLGQNSYEQYF.

The chain has TRBV5-8 and TRBJ2-7, with 14 bases aligning to TRBD2. The CDR3 consists of 15 residues. The germline V gene has CDR1 SGHTS and CDR2 YDEGEE. Trimming removed 5 bases from V and 6 bases from J; junction bases left unmatched: 7. The CDR3 nucleotides are TGTGCCAGCAGTCCGGGACTAGCGGGGGAGACCGAGCAGTACTTC. As protein: CASSPGLAGETEQYF.

This clonotype was seen once. Possible read error: a much larger clone is one base away. The chain has TRBV5-5 and TRBJ1-4; maybe TRBD1 (5 bases). There are 15 residues in the CDR3. Germline loops: CDR1 SGHKS, CDR2 YYEKEE (reference sequence). The DNA for the CDR3 is TGTGCCAGCAGCTTGGTTCAGGGAACTAATGGAAAACTGTTTTTT. Protein sequence: CASSLVQGTNGKLFF.

The chain has TRBV15 and TRBJ1-4; D call uncertain. Germline V lookup: CDR1 LNHNV, CDR2 YYDKDF (reference sequence). Trimming removed 1 base at V and 5 bases at J, with 11 bases between. CDR3 length equals 15 residues. The CDR3 reads CATSRAVQLNEKLFF. The CDR3, as DNA: TGTGCCACCAGCAGAGCCGTGCAGCTAAATGAAAAACTGTTTTTT.

The V call is TRBV29-1, the J call TRBJ2-2; no clear D. There are 11 residues in the CDR3. Germline V gene sequence: CDR1 SQVTM, CDR2 ANQGSEA. Deletions cut 6 bases from V and 10 bases from J, with 12 bases between. The CDR3 coding sequence is TGCAGCGTCGTGGACCCCGAGGAGCTGTTTTTT. Its translation: CSVVDPEELFF.

Many counts were recorded for this clonotype. The rearrangement joins TRBV6-6 to TRBJ2-5, with D possibly called TRBD1 or TRBD2 (5 bases each). Germline V gene sequence: CDR1 MNHNY, CDR2 SVGAGI (reference sequence). This CDR3 spans 12 amino acids. Trimming removed 4 bases at V and 10 bases at J, with 13 bases between. The CDR3 DNA follows: TGTGCCAGCAGTTGGGACCCAAGAGACCAGTACTTC. Residues: CASSWDPRDQYF.

In regard to this clonotype: One end of the junction does not line up with germline, which may come from a read error. The chain combines TRBV7-8 with TRBJ2-5; 9 bases map to TRBD1. Germline V gives CDR1 SGHVS, CDR2 FQNEAQ. CDR3 length equals 15 residues. The CDR3 region is CASSPPDRGQEIQYF. CDR3 coding DNA: TGTGCCAGCAGCCCGCCGGACAGGGGCCAAGAGATCCAGTACTTC.

About this clonotype itself: Given a much more abundant clone one base away, this may be a read error. The chain couples TRBV10-2 to TRBJ1-1; no reliable D call. CDR1 is WSHSY, CDR2 SAAADI, per germline. This CDR3 has 15 amino acids. CDR3 sequence: CASRMEEEVPTEAFF. The CDR3 nucleotides are TGTGCCAGCAGGATGGAGGAGGAAGTACCGACTGAAGCTTTCTTT.

The chain's CDR3 is CSAPSGGETQYF. The CDR3 DNA is TGCAGTGCCCCCTCGGGGGGAGAGACCCAGTACTTC. The chain joins TRBV20-1 to TRBJ2-5; 7 bases match TRBD2. The junction had 5 bases not matched to a gene; V was cut back by 6 bases and J by 4 bases. Germline lookup yields CDR1 DFQATT and CDR2 SNEGSKA (reference sequence). The CDR3 runs to 12 residues.

The gene calls are TRBV29-1 and TRBJ2-7, with a possible D match to TRBD2 (6 bases). V was cut by 4 bases and J by 3 bases, with 19 bases left in between. The CDR3 runs to 15 residues. Germline CDR1 SQVTM, CDR2 ANQGSEA. CDR3 in amino acids: CSVGGRLDNLYEQYF. CDR3 DNA: TGCAGCGTTGGAGGTAGACTAGATAACCTCTACGAGCAGTACTTC.

The genes are TRBV4-1 and TRBJ1-2; D unclear. The V end was cut by 2 bases, the J end by 4 bases, with 5 bases between. Germline CDR1 is MGHRA and CDR2 is YSYEKL. CDR3 length equals 12 residues. The CDR3: CASSQSCYGYTF. DNA of the CDR3: TGCGCCAGCAGCCAATCTTGCTATGGCTACACCTTC.

The chain combines TRBV7-9 with TRBJ2-7, with 13 bases identical to TRBD2. The germline V gene encodes CDR1 SEHNR and CDR2 FQNEAQ (reference sequence). The CDR3 loop spans 17 amino acids. V was pared by 1 base and J by 3 bases, with 6 bases of the junction left unmatched. The CDR3 coding sequence is TGTGCCAGCAGCTTAGGGGGACTAGCGGGGACACTCTACGAGCAGTACTTC. Its protein is CASSLGGLAGTLYEQYF. Full variable domain (rest looked up from reference TRBV7-9 and TRBJ2-7): DTGVSQNPRHKITKRGQNVTFRCDPISEHNRLYWYRQTLGQGPEFLTYFQNEAQLEKSRLLSDRFSAERPKGSFSTLEIQRTEQGDSAMYLCASSLGGLAGTLYEQYFGPGTRLTVT.

Ten or more counts support this clonotype. The rearrangement joins TRBV11-2 to TRBJ2-7; no clear D. In germline, CDR1 is SGHAT, CDR2 FQNNGV. Trimming left V 3 bases short and J 1 base short, with 10 bases between. This CDR3 has 14 amino acids. Here the CDR3 reads CASSFTGKSYEQYF. As DNA, the CDR3 is TGTGCCAGCAGCTTTACTGGCAAATCCTACGAGCAGTACTTC. The full variable domain, its missing parts supplied by reference TRBV11-2 and TRBJ2-7, is EAGVAQSPRYKIIEKRQSVAFWCNPISGHATLYWYQQILGQGPKLLIQFQNNGVVDDSQLPKDRFSAERLKGVDSTLKIQPAKLEDSAVYLCASSFTGKSYEQYFGPGTRLTVT.

The rearrangement links TRBV20-1 to TRBJ2-3; D gene ambiguous. Trimming shortened V by 1 base and J by 6 bases, and 20 bases separated the two germline ends. The CDR3 runs 16 residues. The germline V gene has CDR1 DFQATT and CDR2 SNEGSKA (reference sequence). The CDR3 DNA is TGCAGTGCTAGAGCCCCTATAAGGGTACTTTCGGATACGCAGTATTTT. This translates into CSARAPIRVLSDTQYF.

As for this clonotype: This likely comes from a read error, as the CDR3 has no conserved phenylalanine or tryptophan at its end. The J gene is TRBJ2-5, the V gene TRBV24-1; weak D call: TRBD2 (6 bases). This CDR3 region has 14 residues. Looked up from germline, CDR1 is KGHDR and CDR2 is SFDVKD. With 2 bases removed from V and 7 bases from J, the gap between germline ends came to 13 bases. In nucleotides, the CDR3 is TGTGCCACCAGTGATTCAGGTTTCGGGGGGACCCAGTACCTC. Translating it yields CATSDSGFGGTQYL.

The rearrangement uses TRBV10-3 and TRBJ2-7; D possibly uses TRBD1 or TRBD2 (5 bases each). Germline V gene sequence: CDR1 ENHRY, CDR2 SYGVKD. Between the trimmed V and J ends, which lost 10 bases and 7 bases, there was a span of 23 bases. The CDR3 totals 14 residues. The CDR3 DNA reads as TGTGCCACAAGGTGGGACGGGCTAGGGAATGAGCAGTACTTC. Encoded protein: CATRWDGLGNEQYF.

This clonotype was seen at least ten times. V and J are TRBV24-1 and TRBJ2-7; weak D call: TRBD2 (6 bases). V lost 11 bases, J lost 0 bases, and 13 bases lay in between. The CDR3 contains 13 residues. Germline CDR1 and CDR2: KGHDR and SFDVKD. This CDR3 is CAIGGESSYEQYF. The CDR3 DNA sequence: TGTGCCATCGGGGGAGAGAGCTCCTACGAGCAGTACTTC.

This rearrangement joins TRBV5-6 to TRBJ1-5, with D unclear. V shed 6 bases and J shed 4 bases, with 17 bases lying between them. The CDR3 loop spans 15 amino acids. CDR1 and CDR2 from the germline V gene are SGHDT and YYEEEE. DNA of the CDR3: TGTGCCAGCACGACCCGGGTCAGCGAAAATCAGCCCCAGCATTTT. This translates into CASTTRVSENQPQHF. Full variable domain (outside the CDR3, taken from reference TRBV5-6 and TRBJ1-5): DAGVTQSPTHLIKTRGQQVTLRCSPKSGHDTVSWYQQALGQGPQFIFQYYEEEERQRGNFPDRFSGHQFPNYSSELNVNALLLGDSALYLCASTTRVSENQPQHFGDGTRLSIL.

This chain links TRBV29-1 with TRBJ2-2, with a weak D call TRBD1 (6 bases). This CDR3 is built from 13 residues. The germline CDR1 and CDR2 sequences are SQVTM and ANQGSEA. The V and J ends lost 4 bases and 5 bases respectively, with 11 bases between them. The CDR3 loop is CSVGGTRTGELFF. The CDR3 nucleotides read TGCAGCGTTGGTGGGACAAGAACCGGGGAGCTGTTTTTT.

In this sample, this clonotype turned up many times. The rearrangement uses TRBV7-9 and TRBJ2-5; D might be TRBD1 (6 bases). This CDR3 spans 15 amino acids. Germline lookup yields CDR1 SEHNR and CDR2 FQNEAQ (reference sequence). V lost 4 bases and J lost 2, with 14 bases in between. CDR3 sequence reads: CASSSRQVRQETQYF. CDR3 nucleotides: TGTGCCAGCAGCTCAAGACAGGTCCGTCAAGAGACCCAGTACTTC.

This clonotype showed up many times. This chain connects TRBV20-1 to TRBJ2-7; 9 bases are a match to TRBD1. The CDR3 spans 14 residues. Germline values: CDR1 DFQATT, CDR2 SNEGSKA (reference sequence). V trimming: 4 bases; J trimming: 5 bases; junction bases outside the gene matches: 9. CDR3 amino acids: CSANTGTGLHEQYF. The CDR3 DNA reads as TGCAGTGCTAACACCGGGACAGGGCTTCACGAGCAGTACTTC.

Many counts were recorded for this clonotype. The chain links TRBV29-1 to TRBJ1-1, with D hard to call. Trimming cost V 7 bases and J 8 bases, with 11 bases left between them. Germline CDR1 reads SQVTM; CDR2 reads ANQGSEA. The CDR3 consists of 10 residues. CDR3 bases: TGCAGCGCTTGGGCGGGAGAAGCTTTCTTT. This gives the protein CSAWAGEAFF.

The V and J genes are TRBV2 and TRBJ2-5; perhaps TRBD2 as D (5 bases). This CDR3 region has 16 residues. CDR1 and CDR2 (germline): SNHLY, FYNNEI. The V end was cut by 8 bases, the J end by 1 base, with 20 bases between. The CDR3 DNA reads as TGTGCCAGCGTTGAATTAGCCCGGGGAACCCAAGAGACCCAGTACTTC. It is translated as CASVELARGTQETQYF.